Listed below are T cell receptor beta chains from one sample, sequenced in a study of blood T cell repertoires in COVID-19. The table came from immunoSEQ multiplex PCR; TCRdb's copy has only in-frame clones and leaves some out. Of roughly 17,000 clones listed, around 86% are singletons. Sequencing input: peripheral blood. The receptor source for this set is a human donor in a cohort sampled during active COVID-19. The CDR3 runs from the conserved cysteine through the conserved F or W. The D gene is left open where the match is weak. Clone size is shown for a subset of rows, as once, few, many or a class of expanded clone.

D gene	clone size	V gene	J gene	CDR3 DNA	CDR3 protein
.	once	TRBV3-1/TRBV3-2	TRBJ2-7	TGTGCCAGCAGCCAAGACCCCAGCTCCTACGAGCAGTACTTC	CASSQDPSSYEQYF
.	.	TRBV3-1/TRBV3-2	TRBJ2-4	TGTGCCAGCAGCCAAGGAACAGGGGCCAAAAACATTCAGTACTTC	CASSQGTGAKNIQYF
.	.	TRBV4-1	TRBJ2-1	TGCGCCAGCAGCCAACTCATCCCCCCTCTGACGACAGGCCTCCCCTACTACAATGAGCAGTTCTTC	CASSQLIPPLTTGLPYYNEQFF
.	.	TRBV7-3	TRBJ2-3	TGTGCCAGCAGCCCTCAGGGGCCTAGCACAGATACGCAGTATTTT	CASSPQGPSTDTQYF
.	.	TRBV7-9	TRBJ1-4	TGTGCCAGCAGCCTCCCAGGGGAAAAACTGTTTTTT	CASSLPGEKLFF
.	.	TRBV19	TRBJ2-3	TGTGCCAGTAGTATAGATCGAACAGCCTCAGATACGCAGTATTTT	CASSIDRTASDTQYF
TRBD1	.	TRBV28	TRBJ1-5	TGTGCCAGCAGTGCGCAGGGGGTGGATCAGCCCCAGCATTTT	CASSAQGVDQPQHF
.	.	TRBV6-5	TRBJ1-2	TGTGCCAGCAGCCGGTCCCCTAACTATGGCTACACCTTC	CASSRSPNYGYTF
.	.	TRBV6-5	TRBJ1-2	TGTGCCAGCAGACCCACAGGGCCCAGCTACACCTTC	CASRPTGPSYTF
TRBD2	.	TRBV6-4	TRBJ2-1	TGTGCCAGCAGTGACCGTAGCGGGGCCTACAATGAGCAGTTCTTC	CASSDRSGAYNEQFF
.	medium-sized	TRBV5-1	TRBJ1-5	TGCGCCAGCAGCTTGTCGGGGAATCAGCCCCAGCATTTT	CASSLSGNQPQHF
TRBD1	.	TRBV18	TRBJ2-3	TGTGCCAGCTCACCAATGGGCCAGGGGGCGGCAGATACGCAGTATTTT	CASSPMGQGAADTQYF
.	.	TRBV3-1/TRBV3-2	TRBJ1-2	TGTGCCAGCAGCCAAGTATCGGGCAGGGCCTACTTCTATGGCTACACCTTC	CASSQVSGRAYFYGYTF
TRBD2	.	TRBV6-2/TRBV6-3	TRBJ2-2	TGTGCCAGCAGCACACTAGCGGGGGATCTGAACACCGGGGAGCTGTTTTTT	CASSTLAGDLNTGELFF